These T cell receptor beta chains were read from a single sample in a study of blood T cell repertoires in COVID-19. Assay used: immunoSEQ multiplex PCR; TCRdb lists only in-frame clones, some missing. This sample has about 46,000 clones; over 75% occur once, and the top ten carry approximately 33%. The sequenced material came from peripheral blood. The receptors shown here come from a woman of 80 years or more with COVID-19, enrolled during active disease. Each CDR3 is given with its conserved first and last residue. Fields, in order: D gene, V gene, J gene, clone size, CDR3 length, CDR3 DNA, CDR3 protein. A D gene is named only where the DNA matches it firmly. Clone size is not always given. Where it is, it says once, few, many or a class for expanded clones.

NA,TRBV5-4,TRBJ1-2,few,14,TGTGCCAGCAGAATTGGGGGCAGGGCGAATGGCTACACCTTC,CASRIGGRANGYTF
TRBD2,TRBV11-2,TRBJ2-3,NA,16,TGTGCCAGCAGCAACCAAGTAGCGGGAGGGGCAGATACGCAGTATTTT,CASSNQVAGGADTQYF
NA,TRBV5-4,TRBJ1-4,once,15,TGTGCCAGCAGCTTGTTCGGCGGGACTAATGAAAAACTGTTTTTT,CASSLFGGTNEKLFF
NA,TRBV10-3,TRBJ2-1,NA,12,TGTGCCATCAGTCAGCAGGGATATGAGCAGTTCTTC,CAISQQGYEQFF
TRBD2,TRBV19,TRBJ2-5,NA,15,TGTGCCAGTAGGGGAGGGACTAGCGGCCAAGAGACCCAGTACTTC,CASRGGTSGQETQYF
TRBD1,TRBV2,TRBJ2-7,few,14,TGTGCCAGCAGCAGCCGACAGGGCTCCTACGAGCAGTACTTC,CASSSRQGSYEQYF
TRBD1,TRBV7-6,TRBJ1-2,NA,13,TGTGCCAGCAGCTTGGACAGGGCGATTGGCTACACCTTC,CASSLDRAIGYTF
TRBD1,TRBV18,TRBJ1-2,NA,16,TGTGCCAGCTCACCAGGAAGGGACAGGGGTGGCTATGGCTACACCTTC,CASSPGRDRGGYGYTF
TRBD2,TRBV7-2,TRBJ2-1,NA,16,TGTGCCAGCAGCTTAGCAATAGCGGGAGGGCCGGGTGAGCAGTTCTTC,CASSLAIAGGPGEQFF
TRBD2,TRBV7-2,TRBJ2-7,NA,15,TGTGCCAGCAGCTTAGCGCTAGCGGGAGCTGGGGAGCAGTACTTC,CASSLALAGAGEQYF
TRBD1,TRBV4-3,TRBJ2-7,NA,15,TGCGCCAGCAGCCAAGAAACAGGGGGCCGCTACGAGCAGTACTTC,CASSQETGGRYEQYF
TRBD1,TRBV28,TRBJ2-7,NA,15,TGTGCCAGCAGTCCGTCCGGGACAGGGGTCCACGAGCAGTACTTC,CASSPSGTGVHEQYF
TRBD2,TRBV6-5,TRBJ2-1,NA,15,TGTGCCAGCAGTTACGATCCTAGCGGGAGAAATGAGCAGTTCTTC,CASSYDPSGRNEQFF
TRBD2,TRBV19,TRBJ2-1,once,15,TGTGCCAGTACCCTCGGACTAGCCCTACGCAATGAGCAGTTCTTC,CASTLGLALRNEQFF
TRBD2,TRBV7-3,TRBJ2-1,NA,16,TGTGCCAGCAGCTTATTTGGGGCTAGCGGTCCGGGTGAGCAGTTCTTC,CASSLFGASGPGEQFF
TRBD1,TRBV24-1,TRBJ2-5,NA,15,TGTGCCACCAGTGACTCCTTGACAGGGCCGGAGACCCAGTACTTC,CATSDSLTGPETQYF
NA,TRBV7-8,TRBJ2-5,NA,17,TGTGCCAGCAGCGTACCCAGGGAAGGGGAGGTCTGGGAGACCCAGTACTTC,CASSVPREGEVWETQYF
NA,TRBV7-2,TRBJ2-2,once,13,TGTGCCAGCAGCTGGAGGGGTTACGGGGAGCTGTTTTTT,CASSWRGYGELFF
TRBD1,TRBV12-3/TRBV12-4,TRBJ2-5,NA,13,TGTGCCAGCAGTCCAGGGGGCCCAGAGACCCAGTACTTC,CASSPGGPETQYF
NA,TRBV19,TRBJ2-1,NA,15,TGTGCCAGTAGGACAGGTCCGAGCTCCTACAATGAGCAGTTCTTC,CASRTGPSSYNEQFF
NA,TRBV5-1,TRBJ1-2,NA,16,TGCGCCAGCAGCTTGGACGGGCCCCAGGGGAACTATGGCTACACCTTC,CASSLDGPQGNYGYTF
NA,TRBV19,TRBJ1-2,few,15,TGTGCCAGTTTTCCTCGAGGGGGGGTGGCCTATGGCTACACCTTC,CASFPRGGVAYGYTF
NA,TRBV18,TRBJ2-5,NA,10,TGTGCCAGCGCGAAAGAGACCCAGTACTTC,CASAKETQYF